Listed here is a single T cell receptor beta chain. As yet, its antigen is unknown. Trimming removed 6 bases at V and 5 bases at J, with 16 bases between. The CDR3 loop spans 14 amino acids. These data belong to a study of CD8+CD57+ T cells in acquired aplastic anemia. Overall study: The study obtained an average of approximately 3 ug of DNA from sorted CD4+ and CD8+ cells. Study-level findings and limits: Patients and controls had CD8+ Simpson's diversity values that were not significantly distinct. Patients had around 30 CD8+ CDR3 sequences in common with controls (the shared set).

Genomic DNA was employed as the template in profiling TCR beta VDJ and CDR3. Using its own MiXCR run on the reads, TCRdb lists one record per CDR3 protein. Among 250,000 to 350,000 distinct CDR3 sequences listed, 56% were seen once. The receptor's source is a human donor with severe aplastic anemia or a healthy control (not recorded which). Input material: sorted CD4+, CD8+, or CD8+CD57+ T cells (not recorded which) from PBMCs. The chain links TRBV12-3 or TRBV12-4 to TRBJ1-2; D is unresolved. The CDR3 DNA follows: TGTGCCAGCAGCGTAGACGTAGGCCAGTATGGCTACACCTTC. Its protein product is CASSVDVGQYGYTF.